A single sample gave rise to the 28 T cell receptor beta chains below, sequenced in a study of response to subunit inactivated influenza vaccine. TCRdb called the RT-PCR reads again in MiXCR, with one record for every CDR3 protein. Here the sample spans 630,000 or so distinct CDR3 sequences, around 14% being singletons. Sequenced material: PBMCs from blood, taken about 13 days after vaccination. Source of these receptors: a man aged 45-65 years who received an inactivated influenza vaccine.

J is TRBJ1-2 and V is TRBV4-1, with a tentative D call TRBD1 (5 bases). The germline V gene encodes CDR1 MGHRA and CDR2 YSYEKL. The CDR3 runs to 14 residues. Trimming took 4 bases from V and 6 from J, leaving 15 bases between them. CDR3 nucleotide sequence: TGCGCCAGCAGCCCCTACTCGGGACCAAATGGCTACACCTTC. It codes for CASSPYSGPNGYTF.

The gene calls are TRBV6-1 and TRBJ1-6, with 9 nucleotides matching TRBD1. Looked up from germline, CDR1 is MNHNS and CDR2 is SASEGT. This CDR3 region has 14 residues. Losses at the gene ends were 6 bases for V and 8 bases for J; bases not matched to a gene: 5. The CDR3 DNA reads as TGTGCCAGCAGCCAACAGGGGGCCCATTCACCCCTCCACTTT. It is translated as CASSQQGAHSPLHF.

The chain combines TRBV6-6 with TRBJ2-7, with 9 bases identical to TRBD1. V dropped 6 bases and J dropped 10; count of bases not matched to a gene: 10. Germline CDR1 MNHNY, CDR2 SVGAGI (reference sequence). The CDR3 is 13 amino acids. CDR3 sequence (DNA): TGTGCCAGCAGGCCGTTCCGGGACAGGGAACAGTACTTC. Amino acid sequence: CASRPFRDREQYF.

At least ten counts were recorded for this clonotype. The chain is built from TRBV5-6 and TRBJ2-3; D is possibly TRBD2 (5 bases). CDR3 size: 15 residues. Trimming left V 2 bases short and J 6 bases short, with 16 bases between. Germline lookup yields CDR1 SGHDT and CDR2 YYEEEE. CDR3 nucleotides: TGTGCCAGCAGCTTCACGTCCACGGGGATGGATACGCAGTATTTT. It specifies CASSFTSTGMDTQYF.

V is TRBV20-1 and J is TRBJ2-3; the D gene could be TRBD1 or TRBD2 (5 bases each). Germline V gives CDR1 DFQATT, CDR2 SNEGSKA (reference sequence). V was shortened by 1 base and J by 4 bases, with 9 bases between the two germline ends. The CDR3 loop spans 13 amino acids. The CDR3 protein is CSARVQGADTQYF. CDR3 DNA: TGCAGTGCTAGAGTGCAGGGAGCAGATACGCAGTATTTT.

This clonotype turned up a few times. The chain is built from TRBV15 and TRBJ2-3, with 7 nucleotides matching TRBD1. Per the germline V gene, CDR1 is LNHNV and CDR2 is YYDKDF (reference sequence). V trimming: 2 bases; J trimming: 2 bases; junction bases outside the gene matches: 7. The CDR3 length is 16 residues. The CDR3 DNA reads TGTGCCACCAGCAGATCCGGGACAGTACTCACAGATACGCAGTATTTT. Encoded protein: CATSRSGTVLTDTQYF. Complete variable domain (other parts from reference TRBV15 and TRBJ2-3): DAMVIQNPRYQVTQFGKPVTLSCSQTLNHNVMYWYQQKSSQAPKLLFHYYDKDFNNEADTPDNFQSRRPNTSFCFLDIRSPGLGDTAMYLCATSRSGTVLTDTQYFGPGTRLTVL.

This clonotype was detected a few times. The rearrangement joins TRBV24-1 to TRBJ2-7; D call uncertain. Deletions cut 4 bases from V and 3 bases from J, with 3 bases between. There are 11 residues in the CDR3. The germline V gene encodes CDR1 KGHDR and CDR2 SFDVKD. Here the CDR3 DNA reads TGTGCCACCAGTGACTACTACGAGCAGTACTTC. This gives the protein CATSDYYEQYF.

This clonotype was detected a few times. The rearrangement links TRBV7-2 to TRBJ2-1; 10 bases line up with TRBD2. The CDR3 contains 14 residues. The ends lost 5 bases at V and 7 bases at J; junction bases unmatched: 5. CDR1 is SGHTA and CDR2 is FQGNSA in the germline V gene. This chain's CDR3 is CASSPAGGPNEQFF. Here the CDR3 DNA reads TGTGCCAGCAGCCCAGCGGGAGGGCCAAATGAGCAGTTCTTC.

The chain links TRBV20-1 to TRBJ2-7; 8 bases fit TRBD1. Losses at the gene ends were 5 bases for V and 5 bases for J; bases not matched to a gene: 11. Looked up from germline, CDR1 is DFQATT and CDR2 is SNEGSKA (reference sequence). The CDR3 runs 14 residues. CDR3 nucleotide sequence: TGCAGTGCTGACCCCTCCCAGGGGGCTGACGAGCAGTACTTC. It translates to CSADPSQGADEQYF.

CDR3 protein: CASSPQGSVRTTGELFF. The CDR3 bases are TGTGCCAGCTCACCACAAGGGTCCGTGCGCACCACCGGGGAGCTGTTTTTT. This chain links TRBV18 with TRBJ2-2; D remains unclear. Trimming removed 1 base from V and 4 bases from J, with 16 bases in between. The CDR3 is 17 amino acids. CDR1 and CDR2 (germline): KGHSH, LQKENI.

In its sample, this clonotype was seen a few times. CDR3 coding DNA: TGTGCCAGCAGCGCGGACAGGGGGCCGGGCACAGATACGCAGTATTTT. Protein: CASSADRGPGTDTQYF. J is TRBJ2-3 and V is TRBV7-3; 11 bases are shared with TRBD1. The germline V gene encodes CDR1 SGHTA and CDR2 FQGTGA. V gave up 5 bases and J gave up 1 base; unmatched junction bases: 5. This CDR3 comprises 16 residues.

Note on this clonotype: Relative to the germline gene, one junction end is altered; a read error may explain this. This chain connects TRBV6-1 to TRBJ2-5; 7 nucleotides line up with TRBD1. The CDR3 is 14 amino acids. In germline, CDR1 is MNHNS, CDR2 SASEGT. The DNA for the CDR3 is TGTGCCAGCAGTGAACTAGGACAGGAAGAGACCCAGTATTTC. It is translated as CASSELGQEETQYF.

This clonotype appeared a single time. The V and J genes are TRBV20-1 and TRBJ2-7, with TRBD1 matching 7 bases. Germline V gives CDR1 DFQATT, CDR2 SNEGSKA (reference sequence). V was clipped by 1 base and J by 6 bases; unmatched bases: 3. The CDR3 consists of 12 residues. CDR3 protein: CSARATGIEQYF. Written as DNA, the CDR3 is TGCAGTGCTAGAGCGACAGGGATCGAGCAGTACTTC.

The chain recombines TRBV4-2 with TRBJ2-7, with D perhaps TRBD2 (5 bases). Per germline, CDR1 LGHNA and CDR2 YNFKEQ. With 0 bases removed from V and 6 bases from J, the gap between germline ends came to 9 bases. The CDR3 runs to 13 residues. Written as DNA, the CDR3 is TGTGCCAGCAGCCAAGATAACCGGGGCGAGCAGTACTTC. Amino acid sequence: CASSQDNRGEQYF.

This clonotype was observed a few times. The CDR3 bases are TGTGCCAGCAGCTCCGGACAGGGGAGAATGAACACTGAAGCTTTCTTT. This encodes CASSSGQGRMNTEAFF. The genes are TRBV7-6 and TRBJ1-1; 9 bases map to TRBD1. V gave up 4 bases and J gave up 0 bases; unmatched junction bases: 6. CDR3 length: 16 residues. In germline, CDR1 is SGHVS, CDR2 FNYEAQ. Together with reference TRBV7-6 and TRBJ1-1, the CDR3 gives the full variable domain: GAGVSQSPRYKVTKRGQDVALRCDPISGHVSLYWYRQALGQGPEFLTYFNYEAQQDKSGLPNDRFSAERPEGSISTLTIQRTEQRDSAMYRCASSSGQGRMNTEAFFGQGTRLTVV.

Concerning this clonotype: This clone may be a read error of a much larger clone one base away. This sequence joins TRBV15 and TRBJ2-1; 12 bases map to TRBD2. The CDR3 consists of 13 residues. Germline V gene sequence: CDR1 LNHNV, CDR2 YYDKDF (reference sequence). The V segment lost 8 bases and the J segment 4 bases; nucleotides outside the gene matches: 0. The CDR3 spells CATGLAGYNEQFF. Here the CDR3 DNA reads TGTGCCACCGGACTAGCGGGGTACAATGAGCAGTTCTTC.

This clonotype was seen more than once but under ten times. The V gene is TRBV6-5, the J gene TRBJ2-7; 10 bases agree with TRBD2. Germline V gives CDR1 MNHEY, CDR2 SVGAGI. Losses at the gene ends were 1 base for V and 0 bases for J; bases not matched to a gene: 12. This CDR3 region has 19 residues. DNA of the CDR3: TGTGCCAGCAGTTACTATTATGGGACTAGCGTATCCAGCTCCTACGAGCAGTACTTC. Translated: CASSYYYGTSVSSSYEQYF.

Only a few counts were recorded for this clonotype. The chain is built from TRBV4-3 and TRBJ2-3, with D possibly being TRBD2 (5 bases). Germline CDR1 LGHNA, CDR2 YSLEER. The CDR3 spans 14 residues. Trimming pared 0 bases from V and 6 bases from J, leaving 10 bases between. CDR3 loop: CASSQEKGADTQYF. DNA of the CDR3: TGCGCCAGCAGCCAAGAAAAGGGAGCCGATACGCAGTATTTT.

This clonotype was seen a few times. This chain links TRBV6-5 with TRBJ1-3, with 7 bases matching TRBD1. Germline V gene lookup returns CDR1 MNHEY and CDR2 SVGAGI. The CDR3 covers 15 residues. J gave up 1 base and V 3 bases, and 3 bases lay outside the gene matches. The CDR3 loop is CASSYSDRSGNTIYF. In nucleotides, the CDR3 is TGTGCCAGCAGTTATTCGGACAGGTCTGGAAACACCATATATTTT.

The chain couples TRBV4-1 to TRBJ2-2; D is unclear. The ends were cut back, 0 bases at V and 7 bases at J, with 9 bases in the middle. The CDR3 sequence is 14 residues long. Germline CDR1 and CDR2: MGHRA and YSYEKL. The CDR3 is CASSQDTVSGELFF. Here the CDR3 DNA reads TGCGCCAGCAGCCAAGATACGGTCAGCGGGGAGCTGTTTTTT.

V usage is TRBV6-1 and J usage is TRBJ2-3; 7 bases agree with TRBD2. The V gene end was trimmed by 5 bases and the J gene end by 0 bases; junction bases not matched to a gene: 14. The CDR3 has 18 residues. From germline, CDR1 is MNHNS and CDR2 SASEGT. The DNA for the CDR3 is TGTGCCAGCAGTCCATCTTGGGCGGGGGAAACTAGCACAGATACGCAGTATTTT. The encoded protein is CASSPSWAGETSTDTQYF.

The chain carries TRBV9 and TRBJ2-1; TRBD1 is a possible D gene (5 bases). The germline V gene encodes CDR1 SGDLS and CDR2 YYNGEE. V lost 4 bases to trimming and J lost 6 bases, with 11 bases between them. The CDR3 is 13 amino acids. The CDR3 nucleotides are TGTGCCAGCAGCCCACGACAGATCAATGAGCAGTTCTTC. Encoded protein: CASSPRQINEQFF.

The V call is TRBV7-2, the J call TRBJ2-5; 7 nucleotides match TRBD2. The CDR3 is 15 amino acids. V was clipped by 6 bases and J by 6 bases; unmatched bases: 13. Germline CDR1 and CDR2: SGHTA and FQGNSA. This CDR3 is CASSSSSGGSQTQYF. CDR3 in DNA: TGTGCCAGCAGTTCCAGCAGTGGCGGGAGCCAGACCCAGTACTTC.

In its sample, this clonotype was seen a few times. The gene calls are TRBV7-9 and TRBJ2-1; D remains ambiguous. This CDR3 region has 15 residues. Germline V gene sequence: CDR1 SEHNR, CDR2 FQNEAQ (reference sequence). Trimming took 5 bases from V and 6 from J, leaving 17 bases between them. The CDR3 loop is CASSPTKTSINEQFF. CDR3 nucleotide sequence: TGTGCCAGCAGCCCGACGAAGACCAGCATCAATGAGCAGTTCTTC.

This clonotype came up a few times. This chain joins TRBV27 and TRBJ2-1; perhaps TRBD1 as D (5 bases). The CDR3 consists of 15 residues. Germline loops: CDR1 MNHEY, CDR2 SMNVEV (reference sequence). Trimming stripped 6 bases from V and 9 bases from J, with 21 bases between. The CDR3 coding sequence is TGTGCCAGCAGGGCCCTTAGTACAGGTAACTTTGAGCAGTTCTTC. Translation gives CASRALSTGNFEQFF.

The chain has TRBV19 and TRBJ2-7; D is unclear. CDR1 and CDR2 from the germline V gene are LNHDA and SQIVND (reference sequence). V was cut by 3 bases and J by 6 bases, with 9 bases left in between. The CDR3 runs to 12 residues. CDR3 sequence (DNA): TGTGCCAGTAGTATTCTTGGCGGCGAGCAGTACTTC. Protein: CASSILGGEQYF.

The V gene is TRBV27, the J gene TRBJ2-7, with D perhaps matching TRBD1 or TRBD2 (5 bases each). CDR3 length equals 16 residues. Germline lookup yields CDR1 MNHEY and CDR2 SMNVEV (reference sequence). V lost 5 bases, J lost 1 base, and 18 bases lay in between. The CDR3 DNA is TGTGCCAGCAGTCCCTCTGGGGGAGAGAGATCCTACGAGCAGTACTTC. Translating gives CASSPSGGERSYEQYF.

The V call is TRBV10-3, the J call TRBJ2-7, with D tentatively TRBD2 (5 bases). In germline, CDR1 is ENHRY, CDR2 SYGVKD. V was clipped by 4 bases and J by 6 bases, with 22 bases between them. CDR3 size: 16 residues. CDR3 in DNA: TGTGCCATCAGTGGCACCGTCGGGGATGGGATCCGCGAGCAGTACTTC. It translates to CAISGTVGDGIREQYF.